A single sample gave rise to the 18 T cell receptor beta chains below, sequenced in a study of blood T cell repertoires in COVID-19. Produced via immunoSEQ multiplex PCR; TCRdb's table is partial and in-frame only. The sample lists 290,000 or so clones, 75% to 90% occurring once. Sequencing was performed on peripheral blood. The receptors stem from a young man with active or convalescent COVID-19.

The V gene is TRBV7-9, the J gene TRBJ2-1, with 11 bases lining up with TRBD1. J lost 6 bases, V lost 5 bases, and 3 bases had no gene match. The germline V gene has CDR1 SEHNR and CDR2 FQNEAQ (reference sequence). This CDR3 region has 14 residues. The CDR3 bases are TGTGCCAGCAGCGGACAGGGGGCGGGCAATGAGCAGTTCTTC. Translation gives CASSGQGAGNEQFF.

The V call is TRBV5-4, the J call TRBJ2-5; D uncertain. CDR1 SGHNT and CDR2 YYREEE come from the germline V gene (reference sequence). V gave up 0 bases and J gave up 3 bases, with 6 bases separating them. CDR3 size: 13 residues. CDR3 nucleotide sequence: TGTGCCAGCAGCTTGGAGCTAGAAGAGACCCAGTACTTC. This codes for CASSLELEETQYF. Using reference TRBV5-4 and TRBJ2-5 for the parts outside the CDR3, the full variable domain is ETGVTQSPTHLIKTRGQQVTLRCSSQSGHNTVSWYQQALGQGPQFIFQYYREEENGRGNFPPRFSGLQFPNYSSELNVNALELDDSALYLCASSLELEETQYFGPGTRLLVL.

The genes are TRBV5-4 and TRBJ2-7; perhaps TRBD1 as D (5 bases). The length of the CDR3 is 15 residues. The V end was cut by 3 bases, the J end by 0 bases, with 13 bases between. Germline CDR1 reads SGHNT; CDR2 reads YYREEE (reference sequence). The DNA for the CDR3 is TGTGCCAGCAGCTCTTGGGGCCGGAGCTCCTACGAGCAGTACTTC. The encoded protein is CASSSWGRSSYEQYF.

The chain is built from TRBV27 and TRBJ1-1; 11 bases align to TRBD1. Looked up from germline, CDR1 is MNHEY and CDR2 is SMNVEV (reference sequence). The CDR3 extends over 16 amino acids. V trimming: 4 bases; J trimming: 2 bases; junction bases outside the gene matches: 6. The CDR3 is CASSSAGTGGNTEAFF. The CDR3 DNA reads as TGTGCCAGCAGTTCCGCCGGGACAGGGGGAAACACTGAAGCTTTCTTT.

The J gene is TRBJ2-3, the V gene TRBV5-1, with TRBD2 matching over 7 bases. The J segment lost 0 bases and the V segment lost 4 bases, leaving 8 bases of the junction unmatched. The CDR3 spans 16 residues. Germline V lookup: CDR1 SGHRS, CDR2 YFSETQ. The CDR3 DNA is TGCGCCAGCAGCCTCCGCAACGGGGGGAGCACAGATACGCAGTATTTT. Translating gives CASSLRNGGSTDTQYF.

The chain combines TRBV19 with TRBJ2-7; D ambiguous. Trimming took off 1 base at V and 5 bases at J, with 15 bases between the two ends. The CDR3 extends over 15 amino acids. From germline, CDR1 is LNHDA and CDR2 SQIVND (reference sequence). The CDR3 is CASSIGFSSRDEQYF. CDR3 coding DNA: TGTGCCAGTAGTATAGGATTTAGCTCCCGGGACGAGCAGTACTTC.

This chain connects TRBV7-2 to TRBJ1-4; TRBD1 matches 7 bases. The CDR3 totals 14 residues. Unmatched junction bases numbered 5, after V lost 5 bases and J lost 5 bases. Germline V lookup: CDR1 SGHTA, CDR2 FQGNSA. CDR3 loop: CASSPGQANEKLFF. The CDR3 coding sequence is TGTGCCAGCAGCCCCGGACAGGCGAATGAAAAACTGTTTTTT.

V gene TRBV12-3 or TRBV12-4 combines with J gene TRBJ2-3, with D hard to call. Deletions cut 1 base from V and 5 bases from J, with 7 bases between. The CDR3 runs 13 residues. In DNA, the CDR3 is TGTGCCAGCAGTTTAGGACTTCTAGATACGCAGTATTTT. It is translated as CASSLGLLDTQYF.

The genes are TRBV4-1 and TRBJ2-3; a weak D match, TRBD2 (5 bases). The CDR3 contains 16 residues. V shed 4 bases and J shed 2 bases, with 16 bases lying between them. Germline CDR1 and CDR2: MGHRA and YSYEKL. The DNA of the CDR3 is TGCGCCAGCAGCCCCTGGACTCATCGGGTCACAGATACGCAGTATTTT. Protein sequence: CASSPWTHRVTDTQYF.

The rearrangement uses TRBV19 and TRBJ2-7, with TRBD2 matching 11 bases. Trimming at V came to 4 bases and at J to 0 bases, leaving 5 bases not matched to a gene. CDR3 length: 16 residues. Germline V lookup: CDR1 LNHDA, CDR2 SQIVND (reference sequence). CDR3 loop: CASSTSSGGYSYEQYF. The DNA of the CDR3 is TGTGCCAGTAGTACGTCTAGCGGGGGGTACTCCTACGAGCAGTACTTC.

In DNA form, the CDR3 reads TGTGCCAGTAGTGTCAACTCTGGGGCCAACGTCCTGACTTTC. Translated, it gives CASSVNSGANVLTF. V usage is TRBV19 and J usage is TRBJ2-6; no reliable D call. The CDR3 is 14 amino acids. The V gene lost 5 bases and the J gene lost 0 bases, with 5 bases spanning the gap. Germline-derived CDR1 and CDR2 are LNHDA and SQIVND (reference sequence).

The chain employs TRBV7-9 and TRBJ1-1; D is uncertain. This CDR3 region has 12 residues. Germline V gene data show CDR1 as SEHNR and CDR2 as FQNEAQ (reference sequence). The V end was cut by 2 bases, the J end by 2 bases, with 3 bases between. CDR3: CASSLLNTEAFF. As DNA, the CDR3 is TGTGCCAGCAGCTTACTCAACACTGAAGCTTTCTTT. The variable domain in full, with the rest retrieved from reference TRBV7-9 and TRBJ1-1, is DTGVSQNPRHKITKRGQNVTFRCDPISEHNRLYWYRQTLGQGPEFLTYFQNEAQLEKSRLLSDRFSAERPKGSFSTLEIQRTEQGDSAMYLCASSLLNTEAFFGQGTRLTVV.

This rearrangement joins TRBV15 to TRBJ2-7; a possible D gene is TRBD1 (7 bases). This CDR3 has 15 amino acids. Per the germline V gene, CDR1 is LNHNV and CDR2 is YYDKDF (reference sequence). V lost 3 bases and J lost 6, with 18 bases in between. The CDR3 spells CATSRDYTGESEQYF. The CDR3 DNA reads as TGTGCCACCAGCAGGGACTATACAGGGGAATCCGAGCAGTACTTC.

The chain employs TRBV12-2 and TRBJ2-5; the table's D call TRBD2 went unverified against the DNA. TRBV12-2 is a pseudogene. CDR3 length: 14 amino acids. The CDR3 nucleotides are TGTGCAAGTCGCTTAAGGGGGGGCCAAGAGACCCAGTACTTC. Protein: CASRLRGGQETQYF.

This chain uses TRBV20-1 with TRBJ2-7; D possibly corresponds to TRBD2 (6 bases). The CDR3 extends over 11 amino acids. Germline CDR1 and CDR2: DFQATT and SNEGSKA (reference sequence). Deletions cut 5 bases from V and 3 bases from J, with 8 bases between. CDR3: CSASDYYEQYF. CDR3 nucleotide sequence: TGCAGTGCTTCGGACTACTACGAGCAGTACTTC.

The V gene is TRBV19, the J gene TRBJ2-2, with 9 bases lining up with TRBD1. The germline V gene has CDR1 LNHDA and CDR2 SQIVND (reference sequence). This CDR3 spans 16 amino acids. Trimming removed 3 bases from V and 6 bases from J; junction bases left unmatched: 8. Here the CDR3 reads CASSIMGQGFSGELFF. In nucleotides, the CDR3 is TGTGCCAGTAGTATTATGGGACAGGGTTTCTCCGGGGAGCTGTTTTTT.

The CDR3 here is CASSKMSGRGTQPQHF. CDR3 DNA: TGTGCCAGCAGCAAAATGTCGGGGAGGGGGACTCAGCCCCAGCATTTT. The chain links TRBV21-1 to TRBJ1-5. TRBV21-1 is a recognized pseudogene. CDR3 length: 16 amino acids.

Details on this clone: Other DNA sequences in this specimen translate into the identical CDR3. The rearrangement links TRBV5-1 to TRBJ2-2; 11 nucleotides align to TRBD1. Germline CDR1 SGHRS, CDR2 YFSETQ. The V and J ends lost 4 bases and 4 bases, in that order; junction bases with no gene match: 3. This CDR3 spans 15 amino acids. CDR3 amino acids: CASSPGTGGTGELFF. The CDR3 DNA sequence: TGCGCCAGCAGCCCGGGGACAGGGGGCACCGGGGAGCTGTTTTTT.